This T cell receptor (beta chain) was obtained from a study of human T cells and chemical hapten exposure. The library gave individual cDNA molecules unique molecular identifiers. TCRdb used MiXCR to reprocess the RACE reads, holding one entry per CDR3 protein. Of over 50,000 distinct CDR3 sequences listed, 11% are singletons. Time point given: patch test 1, 2 weeks after DPC sensitization. Treatment denoted: therapeutic diphenylcyclopropenone sensitization with weekly scalp DPC. Extraction of total RNA was performed on unfractionated whole blood. The junction had 4 bases not matched to a gene; V was cut back by 5 bases and J by 2 bases. Germline CDR1 MNHNY, CDR2 SVGAGI (reference sequence). The length of the CDR3 is 16 residues. This clonotype was recorded at least ten times.

The V gene is TRBV6-6, the J gene TRBJ2-3, with 13 bases identical to TRBD2. Specimen: whole blood, collected in connection with sensitization to the hapten diphenylcyclopropenone (DPC). This TCR was sampled from a woman in her thirties or forties with alopecia areata. Some clones in this sample may be carry-over from other donors' samples. The DNA for the CDR3 is TGTGCCAGCAGTGGACTAGCGGGAGCATACACAGATACGCAGTATTTT. This encodes CASSGLAGAYTDTQYF.